The text below deals with one T cell receptor (beta chain). Sequencing was performed with immunoSEQ multiplex PCR; in TCRdb, only in-frame clones are kept and a portion is missing. The data hold 35,000 to 40,000 clones, with 85% observed a single time. The time point here: pretreatment peripheral blood. This sample stems from a study of PD-L1 blockade in urothelial cancer. Study background: Men with urothelial cancer arising in the bladder made up twenty-five of 29 patients. Individuals in the cohort had been given 0 to 3 earlier chemotherapy regimens.

The CDR3 loop spans 13 amino acids. CDR1 is SGHTA and CDR2 is FQGNSA in the germline V gene. Trimming left V 0 bases short and J 5 bases short, with 7 bases between. This clonotype was sampled from a man aged 80 or over with urothelial cancer. The chain combines TRBV7-2 with TRBJ1-2, with a weak D call TRBD1 (5 bases). The sequences come from PBMCs, collected around atezolizumab (anti-PD-L1) treatment. CDR3 nucleotide sequence: TGTGCCAGCAGCTTAGCGACAGAGTATGGCTACACCTTC. Translating gives CASSLATEYGYTF.